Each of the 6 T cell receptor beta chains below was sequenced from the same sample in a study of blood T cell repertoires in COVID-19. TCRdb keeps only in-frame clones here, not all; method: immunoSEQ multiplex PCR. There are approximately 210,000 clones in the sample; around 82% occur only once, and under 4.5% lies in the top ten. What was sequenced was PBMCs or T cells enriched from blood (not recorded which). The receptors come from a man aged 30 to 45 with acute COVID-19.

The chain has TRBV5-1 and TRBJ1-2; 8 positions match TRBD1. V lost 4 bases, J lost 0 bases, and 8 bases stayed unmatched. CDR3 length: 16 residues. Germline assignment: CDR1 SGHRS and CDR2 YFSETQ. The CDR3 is CASSPQGAMANYGYTF. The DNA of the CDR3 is TGCGCCAGCAGCCCCCAGGGGGCGATGGCTAACTATGGCTACACCTTC.

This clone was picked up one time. CDR3 sequence reads: CASSLPGVIGYTF. DNA for the CDR3: TGTGCCAGCAGCCTCCCGGGGGTAATCGGCTACACCTTC. The gene calls are TRBV9 and TRBJ1-2; a possible D gene is TRBD1 (5 bases). Trimming stripped 4 bases from V and 8 bases from J, with 15 bases between. The CDR3 length is 13 residues. CDR1 and CDR2 from the germline V gene are SGDLS and YYNGEE.

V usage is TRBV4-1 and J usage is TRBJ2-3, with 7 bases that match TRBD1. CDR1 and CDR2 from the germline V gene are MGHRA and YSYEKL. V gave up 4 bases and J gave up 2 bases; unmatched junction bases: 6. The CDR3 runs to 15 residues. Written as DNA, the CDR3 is TGCGCCAGCAGCCCCTTGGGACAGTACACAGATACGCAGTATTTT. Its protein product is CASSPLGQYTDTQYF.

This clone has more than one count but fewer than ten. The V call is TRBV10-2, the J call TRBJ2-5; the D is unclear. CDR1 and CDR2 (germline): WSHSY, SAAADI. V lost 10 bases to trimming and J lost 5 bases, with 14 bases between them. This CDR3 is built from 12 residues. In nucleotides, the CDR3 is TGCGCCACCCGCAAGTCAGTGGAGACCCAGTACTTC. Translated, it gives CATRKSVETQYF.

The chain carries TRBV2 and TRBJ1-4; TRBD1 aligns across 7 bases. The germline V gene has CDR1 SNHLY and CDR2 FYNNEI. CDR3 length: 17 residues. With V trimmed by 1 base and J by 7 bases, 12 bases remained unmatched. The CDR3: CASSEGGQLRWGEKLFF. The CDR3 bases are TGTGCCAGCAGTGAAGGGGGACAGCTCCGTTGGGGTGAAAAACTGTTTTTT.

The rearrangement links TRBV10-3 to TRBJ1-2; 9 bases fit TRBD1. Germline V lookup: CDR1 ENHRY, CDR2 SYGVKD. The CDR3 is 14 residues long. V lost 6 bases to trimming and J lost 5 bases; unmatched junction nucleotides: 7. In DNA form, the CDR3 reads TGTGCCATCAGGGGGGGACAGGGAATTTATGGCTACACCTTC. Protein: CAIRGGQGIYGYTF.